These 4 T cell receptor beta chains were all obtained from the same sample, sequenced in a study of lymphopenia after photon versus proton radiotherapy. Assay: immunoSEQ multiplex PCR; the TCRdb copy retains only in-frame clones and omits some. In the table there are about 34,000 clones, over 70% of which are singletons. Source: peripheral blood, taken from a patient treated with proton-based radiotherapy. These receptors all come from a woman between 65 and 79 years old with pancreatic cancer.

This rearrangement joins TRBV7-3 to TRBJ2-7; D could derive from TRBD1 or TRBD2 (5 bases each). Germline V gene sequence: CDR1 SGHTA, CDR2 FQGTGA. CDR3 length: 14 residues. Trimming pared 5 bases from V and 2 bases from J, leaving 13 bases between. CDR3 DNA sequence: TGTGCCAGCAGCACCGACGGGGCCGCCTACGAGCAGTACTTC. It codes for CASSTDGAAYEQYF.

The chain combines TRBV28 with TRBJ1-5; D uncertain. Germline V gene data show CDR1 as MDHEN and CDR2 as SYDVKM. The CDR3 has 13 residues. Trimming removed 3 bases from V and 1 base from J, with 4 bases in between. CDR3 protein: CASSFQSNQPQHF. The CDR3 region has the DNA TGTGCCAGCAGTTTCCAAAGCAATCAGCCCCAGCATTTT.

V gene TRBV10-3 combines with J gene TRBJ1-3; D is unclear. V was clipped by 3 bases and J by 2 bases, with 11 bases between them. This CDR3 is 15 amino acids long. From germline, CDR1 is ENHRY and CDR2 SYGVKD. CDR3 protein: CAISDGKGPGNTIYF. The CDR3 DNA is TGTGCCATCAGTGATGGGAAAGGGCCTGGAAACACCATATATTTT.

The chain carries TRBV11-2 and TRBJ1-1, with 7 positions matching TRBD1. The germline V gene encodes CDR1 SGHAT and CDR2 FQNNGV. Unmatched junction bases numbered 9, after V lost 5 bases and J lost 3 bases. The CDR3 runs 15 residues. The CDR3 is CASSHIRTGDTEAFF. CDR3 bases: TGTGCCAGCAGCCATATTAGGACAGGAGACACTGAAGCTTTCTTT.